These T cell receptor beta chains were read from a single sample in a study of OX40 agonist ivuxolimab in advanced cancers. The assay was immunoSEQ multiplex PCR, and TCRdb's table has in-frame clones only and misses some. The repertoire has approximately 69,000 clones, about nine tenths of them found once; the top ten carry 0.25% to 0.3%. The source material was CD4+ or CD8+ T cells sorted from blood, sampled in a trial of the OX40 agonist ivuxolimab. All receptors derive from an adult with an advanced solid tumor such as melanoma, head and neck, liver or kidney cancer. Each CDR3 is given with its conserved first and last residue. Each record gives: CDR3 DNA, CDR3 protein, D gene, V gene, J gene, clone size. A D gene is named only where the DNA matches it firmly. Some rows have no size entry. The others give once, few or many, or a class for an expanded clone.

TGTGCTAGCAGCCACGGCCGATCTGAAATATTGGAGACCCAGTACTTC	CASSHGRSEILETQYF	.	TRBV7-7	TRBJ2-5	.
TGCGCCAGCTCTCCGGGACTAGCGGGAGGCGAGCAGTACTTC	CASSPGLAGGEQYF	TRBD2	TRBV5-1	TRBJ2-7	.
TGTGCCAGCAGCCTAACCGGTAGCGGGAGGCCTGAAGTGCGGTCAGATACGCAGTATTTT	CASSLTGSGRPEVRSDTQYF	TRBD2	TRBV7-3	TRBJ2-3	.
TGTGCCAGCAGCTCACTAGCGGGAGCCTCCTACAATGAGCAGTTCTTC	CASSSLAGASYNEQFF	TRBD2	TRBV7-9	TRBJ2-1	.
TGTGCCAGCAGCTTATCGGGTGCGGGCAATCAGCCCCAGCATTTT	CASSLSGAGNQPQHF	.	TRBV7-2	TRBJ1-5	.
TGTGCCAGCTCACCATCCCCCAGGAACACAGATACGCAGTATTTT	CASSPSPRNTDTQYF	.	TRBV18	TRBJ2-3	once
TGTGCCATCAGTGGACAAACGACCGAGCAGTACTTC	CAISGQTTEQYF	.	TRBV10-3	TRBJ2-7	.
TGTGCCAGCAGCTTGAATAATAGGGAGCTGTTTTTT	CASSLNNRELFF	.	TRBV7-8	TRBJ2-2	.
TGTGCCTGGAGTGTAGGGGGTACGGCGAACACTGAAGCTTTCTTT	CAWSVGGTANTEAFF	.	TRBV30	TRBJ1-1	.
TGTGCCTGGAGCTCACTACGGTCGAATGGCTACACCTTC	CAWSSLRSNGYTF	.	TRBV30	TRBJ1-2	.
TGTGCCAGCAGCCCAGCAGCGGGAGTTGGCACAGATACGCAGTATTTT	CASSPAAGVGTDTQYF	TRBD2	TRBV5-4	TRBJ2-3	.
TGTGCCAGTTGGACAGGGACTAACTATGGCTACACCTTC	CASWTGTNYGYTF	TRBD1	TRBV6-6	TRBJ1-2	once
TGTGCCACCAGCAGAGGTCCAGACAATGGCTACACCTTC	CATSRGPDNGYTF	.	TRBV15	TRBJ1-2	few
TGTGCCTGGGCCCAGGGACAGGGAAATGAAAAACTGTTTTTT	CAWAQGQGNEKLFF	TRBD1	TRBV30	TRBJ1-4	.
TGTGCCAGCAGTTTACAGACAACAATTTCTGGGGCCAACGTCCTGACTTTC	CASSLQTTISGANVLTF	.	TRBV27	TRBJ2-6	.
TGTGCCAGCAGTGACTGGGGAGTCCAGAGGCCCTACGAGCAGTACTTC	CASSDWGVQRPYEQYF	.	TRBV6-1	TRBJ2-7	.
TGTGCCATCAGTGAGACGATATTATCGGGAAGAAAAGAGACCCAGTACTTC	CAISETILSGRKETQYF	.	TRBV10-3	TRBJ2-5	.
TGTGCCAGCAGAAGGGGAAGGGGCTCCTACGAGCAGTACTTC	CASRRGRGSYEQYF	.	TRBV6-5	TRBJ2-7	.
TGTGCCAGCAGCCAAGATACGGTCCGGGGCTCTGGAAACACCATATATTTT	CASSQDTVRGSGNTIYF	.	TRBV4-2	TRBJ1-3	few
TGTGCCAGCAGTCCCCGGCAGGACTATGGCTACACCTTC	CASSPRQDYGYTF	.	TRBV6-1	TRBJ1-2	.
TGTGCCAGCAGCGTTAATGGGGACAGGGGATACAGCAATCAGCCCCAGCATTTT	CASSVNGDRGYSNQPQHF	TRBD1	TRBV2	TRBJ1-5	.
TGTGCCAGCAGTTACTCGACAGCCCGGGCCTACGAGCAGTACTTC	CASSYSTARAYEQYF	.	TRBV6-6	TRBJ2-7	.
TGTGCCAGCAGCGTAGCTTCCGACTCTGGAAACACCATATATTTT	CASSVASDSGNTIYF	.	TRBV9	TRBJ1-3	.
TGCGCCAGCAGCTTGTCACAGGGGGCGTTGGAGACCCAGTACTTC	CASSLSQGALETQYF	TRBD1	TRBV5-1	TRBJ2-5	.
TGTGCCAGCAGTTACTCGACGGGGTTCCCTGGAAACACCATATATTTT	CASSYSTGFPGNTIYF	.	TRBV6-6	TRBJ1-3	.
TGTGCCAGCTCACCGAGGCAGGTCGTCTCCGGGGAGCTGTTTTTT	CASSPRQVVSGELFF	.	TRBV18	TRBJ2-2	once
TGCGCCAGCAGCAGTGAAGGGGGGTACAACCTACGCGAGCAGTACTTC	CASSSEGGYNLREQYF	.	TRBV5-1	TRBJ2-7	.
TGTGCCAGCAGCCCGGGAGGGGGCTCCTACTCCTACGAGCAGTACTTC	CASSPGGGSYSYEQYF	.	TRBV27	TRBJ2-7	.
TGTGCCAGCAGTTACTTCGGCTCCTACAATGAGCAGTTCTTC	CASSYFGSYNEQFF	.	TRBV6-6	TRBJ2-1	.
TGTGCCAGTAGTATAGTAACGGTTAGCAATCAGCCCCAGCATTTT	CASSIVTVSNQPQHF	.	TRBV19	TRBJ1-5	.
TGCGCCAGCAGCGGGACAGGGACATCTCTGGGCTACACCTTC	CASSGTGTSLGYTF	TRBD1	TRBV5-1	TRBJ1-2	.
TGTGCCTGGAGTGTAGGCGGCACGGCGTCAGATACGCAGTATTTT	CAWSVGGTASDTQYF	.	TRBV30	TRBJ2-3	once
TGCGCCAGCAGCCCAAGACTAGCGGGAGGGCCTGGGGACACCGGGGAGCTGTTTTTT	CASSPRLAGGPGDTGELFF	TRBD2	TRBV5-1	TRBJ2-2	.
TGTGCCAGCAGTCCTAGCGGGAGGCCGGGAGATACGCAGTATTTT	CASSPSGRPGDTQYF	TRBD2	TRBV28	TRBJ2-3	.
TGCGCCAGCAGCCTGCGGACTAGCGGGAGTGATTACTCAGATACGCAGTATTTT	CASSLRTSGSDYSDTQYF	TRBD2	TRBV5-1	TRBJ2-3	few
TGTGCCAGTAGTATACAGGGGGCGAACACTGAAGCTTTCTTT	CASSIQGANTEAFF	TRBD1	TRBV19	TRBJ1-1	.
TGTGCCAGCAGTGAAGTCCAGTACGTAGGCGACGAGCAGTACTTC	CASSEVQYVGDEQYF	.	TRBV2	TRBJ2-7	.
TGTGCCAGCAGCATAGAACGCAGGGGAATTGCAGAAAAACTGTTTTTT	CASSIERRGIAEKLFF	.	TRBV21-1	TRBJ1-4	.
TGTGCCAGCAGCCCTTACTACAGGGCCGATGGCTACACCTTC	CASSPYYRADGYTF	.	TRBV27	TRBJ1-2	.
TGTGCCAGTAGTCAACAGGGTTGGTACGAGCAGTACTTC	CASSQQGWYEQYF	.	TRBV19	TRBJ2-7	.
TGTGCCCGGAGTGTGAGTCTAGCGGGAGACGAGCAGTACTTC	CARSVSLAGDEQYF	TRBD2	TRBV30	TRBJ2-7	.
TGTGCCATCAGATTAGTCAGTTACACTGAAGCTTTCTTT	CAIRLVSYTEAFF	.	TRBV10-3	TRBJ1-1	.
TGTGCCAGCAGCCCCCAAGGTTCCCGCGAAAAACTGTTTTTT	CASSPQGSREKLFF	.	TRBV21-1	TRBJ1-4	few
TGTGCCAGCAGCTTTAGGCGGTGGGAGGGCCTACGTAGCACAGATACGCAGTATTTT	CASSFRRWEGLRSTDTQYF	TRBD2	TRBV7-3	TRBJ2-3	once
TGTGCCAGCAGTGGGGACAGGGGCAATGAGCAGTTCTTC	CASSGDRGNEQFF	TRBD1	TRBV6-4	TRBJ2-1	.
TGTGCCAGCAGAAGACAGGGCGGGCAGCCCCAGCATTTT	CASRRQGGQPQHF	TRBD1	TRBV6-5	TRBJ1-5	.
TGTGCCAGCAGCTTGAGGACAGGGAGGGGCACTGAAGCTTTCTTT	CASSLRTGRGTEAFF	TRBD1	TRBV5-8	TRBJ1-1	.
TGCAGCGTTGAAACGGGTCCACGATGGTACGAGCAGTACTTC	CSVETGPRWYEQYF	.	TRBV29-1	TRBJ2-7	.
TGTGCCAGCAGTTTACGGGCTAGCGGGAGTTGGGATACGCAGTATTTT	CASSLRASGSWDTQYF	TRBD2	TRBV28	TRBJ2-3	.
TGTGCCAGCAGTGAGAAGGGACGGGGGAACACCATATATTTT	CASSEKGRGNTIYF	.	TRBV6-1	TRBJ1-3	few
TGTGCCAGCACCCCTGAGGGGCTTGACTATGGCTACACCTTC	CASTPEGLDYGYTF	.	TRBV2	TRBJ1-2	.
TGTGCCAGCAGCGGGGATTTCTTGTGGGAGCTGTTTTTT	CASSGDFLWELFF	.	TRBV21-1	TRBJ2-2	.
TGTGCCAGCAGCTTAGCAGGGTGGGACGAGCAGTACTTC	CASSLAGWDEQYF	.	TRBV7-9	TRBJ2-7	.
TGTGCCAGCAGCGTAACGGCGGGACAGGGGTACGAGCAGTACTTC	CASSVTAGQGYEQYF	TRBD1	TRBV9	TRBJ2-7	.
TGTGCCAGCACCCCCCTAGGGCCCTACGAGCAGTACTTC	CASTPLGPYEQYF	.	TRBV25-1	TRBJ2-7	.
TGTGCCAGTAGTGGGTCTAGCGGGGCTCGGGGGACCCAGTACTTC	CASSGSSGARGTQYF	TRBD2	TRBV19	TRBJ2-5	.
TGTGCCATCAGTGAGTCGAAGTGGGCAGATACGCAGTATTTT	CAISESKWADTQYF	.	TRBV10-3	TRBJ2-3	.
TGTGCCTGGACTGGCGGGGGCAATCAGCCCCAGCATTTT	CAWTGGGNQPQHF	.	TRBV30	TRBJ1-5	.
TGCGCCAGCAGCTTAGGGGGAGTGGGAAACTACAATGAGCAGTTCTTC	CASSLGGVGNYNEQFF	.	TRBV5-1	TRBJ2-1	.
TGTGCCAGCAGCCCCCTCGGACAGGGTGGGCCCTACGAGCAGTACTTC	CASSPLGQGGPYEQYF	TRBD1	TRBV11-2	TRBJ2-7	.